This T cell receptor beta chain was documented in a study of shared clonotypes between healthy human individuals. Study details: Each donor contributed plates that comprised three CD4 naive, three CD4 memory, two CD8 naive and one CD8 memory. Study-level findings and limits: Tissue TCR repertoires likely differ from these blood-only repertoires. Compared with memory subsets, naive subsets generally had larger estimated richness.

TCRdb keeps only in-frame clones here, not all; method: immunoSEQ multiplex PCR. The table has hundreds of thousands of clones, roughly 95% seen once. Notes on this clone: Its antigen remains unknown.

Into CD45RA+ naive and CD45RA-negative memory subsets, the CD4+ cells were split. Germline CDR1 is SEHNR and CDR2 is FQNEAQ (reference sequence). This CDR3 has 17 amino acids. V lost 3 bases, J lost 3 bases, and 12 bases stayed unmatched. The sample taken for sequencing was naive CD4+ T cells sorted from blood. The subset was: CD45RA+ positively selected. The chain recombines TRBV7-9 with TRBJ2-7; 9 bases are a match to TRBD2. This receptor was identified in a woman in her 30s in good health. The CDR3 DNA sequence: TGTGCCAGCAGCTTGGGACTAGCAGAAAATCCCGACTACGAGCAGTACTTC. Translating it yields CASSLGLAENPDYEQYF.